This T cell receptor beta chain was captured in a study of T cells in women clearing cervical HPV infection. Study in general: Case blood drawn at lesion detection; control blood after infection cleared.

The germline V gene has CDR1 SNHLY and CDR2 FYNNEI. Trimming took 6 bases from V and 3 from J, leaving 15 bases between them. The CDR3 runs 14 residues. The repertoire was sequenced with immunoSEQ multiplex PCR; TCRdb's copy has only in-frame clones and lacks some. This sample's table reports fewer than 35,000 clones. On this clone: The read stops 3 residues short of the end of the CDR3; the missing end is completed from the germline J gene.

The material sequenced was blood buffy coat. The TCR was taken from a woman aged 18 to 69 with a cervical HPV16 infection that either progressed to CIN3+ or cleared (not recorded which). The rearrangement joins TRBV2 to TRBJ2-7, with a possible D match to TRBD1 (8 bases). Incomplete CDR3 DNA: TGTGCCAGCAGATATACAGGGGGGGGCTACGAG. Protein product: CASRYTGGGYE. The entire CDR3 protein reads CASRYTGGGYEQYF.